This record looks at one T cell receptor (beta chain) sequence and its context. Sequencing templates came from extracted RNA that was reverse transcribed into cDNA. Measured with immunoSEQ multiplex PCR; TCRdb has only the in-frame clones, and not every one. The sample has more than 95,000 clones, approximately 59% seen once. Treatment noted: oral pan-JAK inhibitor, 5-10 mg twice daily. The data are from a study of CD8+ T cells in alopecia areata. Source: CD8+ T cells sorted from blood, taken at week 4, from a patient treated with tofacitinib. This TCR was recovered from a human donor with alopecia areata.

The CDR3 region has the DNA TGTGCCTGGAGTGTACTTCACTGGGATACGCAGTATTTT. This encodes CAWSVLHWDTQYF. The chain is built from TRBV30 and TRBJ2-3, with no clear D. Germline CDR1 and CDR2: GTSNPN and SVGIG (reference sequence). Trimming removed 0 bases at V and 6 bases at J, with 10 bases between. The CDR3 has 13 residues.